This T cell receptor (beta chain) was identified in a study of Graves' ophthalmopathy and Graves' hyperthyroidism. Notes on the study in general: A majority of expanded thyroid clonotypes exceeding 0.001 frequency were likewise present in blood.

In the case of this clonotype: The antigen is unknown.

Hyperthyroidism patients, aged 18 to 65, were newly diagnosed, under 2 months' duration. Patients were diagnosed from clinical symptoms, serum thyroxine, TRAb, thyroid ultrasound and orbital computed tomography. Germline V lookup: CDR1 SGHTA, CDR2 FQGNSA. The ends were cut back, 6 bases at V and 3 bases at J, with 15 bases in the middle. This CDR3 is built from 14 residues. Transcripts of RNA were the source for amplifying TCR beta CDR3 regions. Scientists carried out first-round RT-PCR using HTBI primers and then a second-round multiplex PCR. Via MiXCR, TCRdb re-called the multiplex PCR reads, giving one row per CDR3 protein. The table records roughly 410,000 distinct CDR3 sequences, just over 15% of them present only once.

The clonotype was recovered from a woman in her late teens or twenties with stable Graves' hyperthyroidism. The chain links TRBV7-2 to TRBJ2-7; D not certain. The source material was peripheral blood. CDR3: CASSERAGYYEQYF. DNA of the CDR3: TGTGCCAGCAGTGAAAGGGCCGGCTACTACGAGCAGTACTTC.